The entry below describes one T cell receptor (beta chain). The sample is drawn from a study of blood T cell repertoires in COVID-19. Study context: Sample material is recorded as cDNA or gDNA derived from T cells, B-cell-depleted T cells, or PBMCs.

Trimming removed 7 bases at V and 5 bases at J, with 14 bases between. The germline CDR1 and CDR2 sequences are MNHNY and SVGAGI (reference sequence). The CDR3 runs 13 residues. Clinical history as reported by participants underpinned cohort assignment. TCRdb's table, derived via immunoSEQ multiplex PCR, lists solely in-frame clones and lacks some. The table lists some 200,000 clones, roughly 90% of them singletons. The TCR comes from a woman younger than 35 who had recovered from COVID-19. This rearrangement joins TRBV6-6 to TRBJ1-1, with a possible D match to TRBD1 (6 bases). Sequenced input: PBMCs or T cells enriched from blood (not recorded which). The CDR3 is CASTGGTGTEAFF. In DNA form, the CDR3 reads TGTGCCAGCACGGGGGGCACGGGTACTGAAGCTTTCTTT.